The 32 T cell receptor beta chains given below trace back to one sample, sequenced in a study of T cells after yellow fever vaccination. TCRdb fed the 5' RACE reads into MiXCR, producing one record per CDR3 protein. This table has around 550,000 distinct CDR3 sequences, about 19% appearing once. The source material was PBMCs, sampled 15 days after the yellow fever booster vaccination. The receptors originated from a young man who received the YFV17D yellow fever vaccine.

The V gene is TRBV11-1, the J gene TRBJ2-7, with 7 bases identical to TRBD2. CDR1 is SGHAT, CDR2 FQDESV, per germline (reference sequence). The J segment lost 4 bases and the V segment lost 4 bases, leaving 19 bases of the junction unmatched. CDR3 length: 18 residues. The CDR3 reads CASSSMTSSLKGSYEQYF. CDR3 DNA sequence: TGTGCCAGCAGCTCGATGACTAGCTCTCTCAAAGGGTCTTACGAGCAGTACTTC. Full variable domain (remainder filled in from reference TRBV11-1 and TRBJ2-7): EAEVAQSPRYKITEKSQAVAFWCDPISGHATLYWYRQILGQGPELLVQFQDESVVDDSQLPKDRFSAERLKGVDSTLKIQPAELGDSAMYLCASSSMTSSLKGSYEQYFGPGTRLTVT.

This clonotype was picked up a small number of times. This chain uses TRBV7-8 with TRBJ2-1; D uncertain. The germline CDR1 and CDR2 sequences are SGHVS and FQNEAQ. The germline V and J ends were trimmed by 2 bases and 9 bases, with 26 bases remaining between them. This CDR3 contains 18 residues. The CDR3, as DNA: TGTGCCAGCAGCTTACGTGCTCCTCCGGTAGCCCCCCTTGTTGAGCAGTTCTTC. It encodes CASSLRAPPVAPLVEQFF.

This clonotype was seen at least ten times. CDR3: CASSLGPGGGTEAFF. The CDR3 nucleotides read TGTGCCAGCAGCTTGGGCCCAGGGGGAGGCACTGAAGCTTTCTTT. This rearrangement joins TRBV5-5 to TRBJ1-1; 7 bases are a match to TRBD1. The CDR3 runs to 15 residues. With V trimmed by 0 bases and J by 4 bases, 6 bases remained unmatched. Germline V gene data show CDR1 as SGHKS and CDR2 as YYEKEE (reference sequence).

V is TRBV7-2 and J is TRBJ2-1; 10 positions agree with TRBD2. Germline V gives CDR1 SGHTA, CDR2 FQGNSA. The V segment lost 5 bases and the J segment 8 bases; nucleotides outside the gene matches: 12. This CDR3 region has 16 residues. The CDR3 DNA follows: TGTGCCAGCAGCGTATCTCCGAGCGGGAGGGGCGATGAGCAGTTCTTC. Translation gives CASSVSPSGRGDEQFF.

This clonotype was seen a handful of times. The rearrangement uses TRBV10-3 and TRBJ2-2, with a tentative D call TRBD2 (6 bases). This CDR3 is 14 amino acids long. Germline CDR1 is ENHRY and CDR2 is SYGVKD. Between the trimmed V and J ends, which lost 3 bases and 6 bases, there was a span of 11 bases. Written as DNA, the CDR3 is TGTGCCATCAGTGAAGGGCCGGGGGCCGGGGAGCTGTTTTTT. This codes for CAISEGPGAGELFF.

The rearrangement links TRBV7-2 to TRBJ2-7; D may match TRBD1 or TRBD2 (5 bases each). Trimming took off 2 bases at V and 2 bases at J, with 10 bases between the two ends. Germline loops: CDR1 SGHTA, CDR2 FQGNSA. This CDR3 spans 14 amino acids. CDR3 residues: CASSLTWGPYEQYF. The CDR3 region has the DNA TGTGCCAGCAGCTTAACGTGGGGACCCTACGAGCAGTACTTC.

The chain is built from TRBV7-8 and TRBJ2-5; unclear D gene. The V gene lost 5 bases and the J gene lost 3 bases, with 7 bases spanning the gap. CDR3 length: 12 residues. Looked up from germline, CDR1 is SGHVS and CDR2 is FQNEAQ. CDR3 DNA: TGTGCCAGCAGCCCTTGGGAAGAGACCCAGTACTTC. Amino acids: CASSPWEETQYF.

This clonotype was counted at least ten times. The V call is TRBV10-3, the J call TRBJ1-4; possible D gene TRBD1, 5 bases. The CDR3 consists of 13 residues. Germline loops: CDR1 ENHRY, CDR2 SYGVKD. V was trimmed by 4 bases and J by 7 bases, leaving 10 bases between them. The CDR3 loop reads CAISGGPGEKLFF. The CDR3 DNA sequence: TGTGCCATCAGTGGGGGACCTGGTGAAAAACTGTTTTTT.

The table lists this clonotype with a few counts. This rearrangement joins TRBV6-4 to TRBJ2-1; D perhaps matches TRBD1 (5 bases). CDR1 is MRHNA and CDR2 is SNTAGT in the germline V gene. The V and J ends lost 0 bases and 2 bases respectively, with 11 bases between them. CDR3 size: 16 residues. CDR3 loop: CASSDSTASTYNEQFF. In DNA form, the CDR3 reads TGTGCCAGCAGTGACTCGACAGCGAGTACCTACAATGAGCAGTTCTTC.

In this sample, this clonotype turned up a few times. The rearrangement uses TRBV5-1 and TRBJ2-7; tentatively, D is TRBD1 (5 bases). Between the trimmed V and J ends, which lost 3 bases and 1 base, there was a span of 17 bases. This CDR3 comprises 16 residues. Germline CDR1 is SGHRS and CDR2 is YFSETQ. CDR3 DNA: TGCGCCAGCAGCTCGGCAGACAGTAGATCTTCCTACGAGCAGTACTTC. This codes for CASSSADSRSSYEQYF.

The genes are TRBV20-1 and TRBJ1-1; no firm D call. This CDR3 is 12 amino acids long. In germline, CDR1 is DFQATT, CDR2 SNEGSKA (reference sequence). V lost 6 bases and J 0 bases, leaving 8 bases between the germline ends. CDR3 amino acids: CSARRMNTEAFF. CDR3 bases: TGCAGTGCGAGACGGATGAACACTGAAGCTTTCTTT.

The gene calls are TRBV4-3 and TRBJ2-5; TRBD2 matches at 9 bases. CDR1 is LGHNA, CDR2 YSLEER, per germline. The CDR3 extends over 15 amino acids. The V gene end was trimmed by 5 bases and the J gene end by 5 bases; junction bases not matched to a gene: 9. CDR3 bases: TGCGCCAGCAGCACTCGGGGTAGCGGGAGTGAGACCCAGTACTTC. Residues: CASSTRGSGSETQYF.

CDR3 amino acids: CASSLIPGRPGGYTF. In DNA form, the CDR3 reads TGTGCCAGCAGTTTGATTCCGGGCCGCCCGGGAGGCTACACCTTC. The chain couples TRBV6-5 to TRBJ1-2; D is unresolved. Germline V CDR1 and CDR2: MNHEY, SVGAGI. This CDR3 has 15 residues. With 4 bases removed from V and 8 bases from J, the gap between germline ends came to 20 bases.

The genes are TRBV29-1 and TRBJ1-1; D ambiguous. Trimming left V 5 bases short and J 4 bases short, with 11 bases between. There are 12 residues in the CDR3. Per the germline V gene, CDR1 is SQVTM and CDR2 is ANQGSEA. The CDR3 spells CSVLGWGTEAFF. The CDR3 DNA reads TGCAGCGTTCTGGGTTGGGGCACTGAAGCTTTCTTT.

This clonotype was observed a few times. The chain combines TRBV20-1 with TRBJ1-1, with D possibly being TRBD1 (6 bases). Germline CDR1 reads DFQATT; CDR2 reads SNEGSKA (reference sequence). V was clipped by 1 base and J by 8 bases, with 14 bases between them. The CDR3 has 13 residues. The CDR3 nucleotides read TGCAGTGCTAGAGTCCCGGGCGACAGGGAAGCTTTCTTT. Its translation is CSARVPGDREAFF.

This clonotype was seen repeatedly, ten times or more. The chain joins TRBV5-6 to TRBJ2-4, with TRBD1 matching 11 bases. V lost 1 base, J lost 10 bases, and 7 bases stayed unmatched. The CDR3 spans 15 residues. In germline, CDR1 is SGHDT, CDR2 YYEEEE. The CDR3 here is CASSLPGTGGTIQYF. DNA for the CDR3: TGTGCCAGCAGCTTGCCCGGGACAGGGGGGACGATTCAGTACTTC.

A note on this clonotype: It may be a read error: a sequence one base away is much more abundant. The rearrangement links TRBV6-6 to TRBJ2-5, with D perhaps matching TRBD2 (6 bases). The CDR3 is 11 amino acids. CDR1 MNHNY and CDR2 SVGAGI come from the germline V gene (reference sequence). CDR3 sequence reads: CDSGREETQYF. For the CDR3, the DNA is TGTGACAGCGGGCGGGAAGAGACCCAGTACTTC.

This clonotype was detected only a few times. This chain joins TRBV10-3 and TRBJ2-3; TRBD2 aligns across 12 bases. This CDR3 has 18 residues. V lost 0 bases and J lost 2; bases outside the gene matches: 6. The germline CDR1 and CDR2 sequences are ENHRY and SYGVKD. This chain's CDR3 is CAISESSTSGRHTDTQYF. CDR3 nucleotides: TGTGCCATCAGTGAGTCTTCGACTAGCGGGAGACACACAGATACGCAGTATTTT.

The rearrangement joins TRBV6-1 to TRBJ2-7, with 8 bases fitting TRBD2. Looked up from germline, CDR1 is MNHNS and CDR2 is SASEGT. Germline trimming cut 8 bases from V and 7 bases from J; bases unmatched to any gene: 13. This CDR3 comprises 14 residues. CDR3 nucleotide sequence: TGTGCCAGCTCCCAGCGGGAGTTAATGAGAGAGCAGTACTTC. Its protein is CASSQRELMREQYF.

The chain uses TRBV28 and TRBJ2-5; D ambiguous. V lost 5 bases, J lost 0 bases, and 7 bases lay in between. Germline V CDR1 and CDR2: MDHEN, SYDVKM. CDR3 size: 13 residues. CDR3 protein: CASSIGNQETQYF. The CDR3 nucleotides are TGTGCCAGCAGTATCGGTAACCAAGAGACCCAGTACTTC.

The J gene is TRBJ2-7, the V gene TRBV28; D is uncertain. From germline, CDR1 is MDHEN and CDR2 SYDVKM. The V gene lost 5 bases and the J gene lost 7 bases, with 18 bases spanning the gap. This CDR3 contains 14 residues. In DNA form, the CDR3 reads TGTGCCAGCAGTCCCGCCGGGCCCCTGTTGGAGCAGTACTTC. Protein sequence: CASSPAGPLLEQYF.

This chain links TRBV18 with TRBJ2-1; D ambiguous. Germline V CDR1 and CDR2: KGHSH, LQKENI. The length of the CDR3 is 12 residues. The ends were cut back, 2 bases at V and 9 bases at J, with 8 bases in the middle. In DNA form, the CDR3 reads TGTGCCAGCTCACCATTAGCCGCTGAGCAGTTCTTC. Translating gives CASSPLAAEQFF.

CDR3 in DNA: TGTGCCAGCAGCGGCCGGGAGACGTACAATGAGCAGTTCTTC. Protein sequence: CASSGRETYNEQFF. This chain uses TRBV5-6 with TRBJ2-1; possible D gene TRBD2, 6 bases. V lost 4 bases and J 4 bases, leaving 12 bases between the germline ends. The germline CDR1 and CDR2 sequences are SGHDT and YYEEEE. The CDR3 sequence is 14 residues long. Based on the CDR3 plus reference TRBV5-6 and TRBJ2-1, the full variable domain is DAGVTQSPTHLIKTRGQQVTLRCSPKSGHDTVSWYQQALGQGPQFIFQYYEEEERQRGNFPDRFSGHQFPNYSSELNVNALLLGDSALYLCASSGRETYNEQFFGPGTRLTVL.

The chain recombines TRBV12-3 or TRBV12-4 with TRBJ2-2, with 12 bases aligning to TRBD2. V lost 6 bases and J lost 8; bases outside the gene matches: 4. The CDR3 has 14 amino acids. The CDR3 reads CASRTSGSWGELFF. DNA for the CDR3: TGTGCCAGCAGGACTAGCGGGAGTTGGGGGGAGCTGTTTTTT.

The chain couples TRBV9 to TRBJ2-2; D gene uncertain. Trimming took off 1 base at V and 7 bases at J, with 8 bases between the two ends. Germline CDR1 is SGDLS and CDR2 is YYNGEE. This CDR3 is built from 13 residues. Written as DNA, the CDR3 is TGTGCCAGCAGCGTACGGGTCCTCGGGGAGCTGTTTTTT. Translated: CASSVRVLGELFF.

The V and J genes are TRBV14 and TRBJ2-5; unclear D gene. Trimming shortened V by 5 bases and J by 1 base, and 14 bases separated the two germline ends. The germline CDR1 and CDR2 sequences are SGHDN and FVKESK. This CDR3 comprises 15 residues. CDR3 coding DNA: TGTGCCAGCAGCTGGGGAACCCACGCCCAAGAGACCCAGTACTTC. This codes for CASSWGTHAQETQYF.

This clonotype was detected a few times. The genes are TRBV7-2 and TRBJ2-7; 11 bases align to TRBD1. The junction had 10 bases not matched to a gene; V was cut back by 5 bases and J by 7 bases. This CDR3 is built from 15 residues. Germline V lookup: CDR1 SGHTA, CDR2 FQGNSA. The CDR3 sequence is CASSPIGQGAREQYF. The CDR3 DNA follows: TGTGCCAGCAGCCCTATCGGACAGGGGGCGCGTGAGCAGTACTTC.

CDR3 in DNA: TGTGCCAGCAGTCAACTCGCCGGGGAGCTGTTTTTT. Its protein product is CASSQLAGELFF. The chain uses TRBV12-3 or TRBV12-4 and TRBJ2-2; D ambiguous. The CDR3 length is 12 residues. V lost 5 bases to trimming and J lost 6 bases, with 7 bases between them.

This clonotype was counted a few times. The V and J genes are TRBV18 and TRBJ2-2, with D unclear. The length of the CDR3 is 14 residues. V was cut by 3 bases and J by 6 bases, with 11 bases left in between. Germline-derived CDR1 and CDR2 are KGHSH and LQKENI. Here the CDR3 DNA reads TGTGCCAGCTCACCTAATAAGGCGCCCGGGGAGCTGTTTTTT. Amino acid sequence: CASSPNKAPGELFF.

This clonotype was detected ten times or more. CDR3 sequence reads: CASSLTGEQFF. Here the CDR3 DNA reads TGTGCCAGCAGTTTAACTGGTGAGCAGTTCTTC. The chain has TRBV12-3 or TRBV12-4 and TRBJ2-1; no reliable D call. The CDR3 is 11 residues long. V shed 2 bases and J shed 9 bases, with 5 bases lying between them.

This chain uses TRBV20-1 with TRBJ2-1; D is perhaps TRBD2 (6 bases). The length of the CDR3 is 15 residues. V was pared by 1 base and J by 4 bases, with 14 bases between. Per the germline V gene, CDR1 is DFQATT and CDR2 is SNEGSKA (reference sequence). CDR3 nucleotides: TGCAGTGCTAGAGCCCCAGCGGGTCGGTACAATGAGCAGTTCTTC. Its protein is CSARAPAGRYNEQFF.

In the case of this clonotype: An end of the junction differs from the germline gene, which may be a read error. The V call is TRBV20-1, the J call TRBJ2-7; 14 bases fit TRBD2. This CDR3 comprises 15 residues. Germline loops: CDR1 DFQATT, CDR2 SNEGSKA (reference sequence). DNA of the CDR3: TGCTGTGCTAGAGCAGGGACTAGCGGGAGTTACGAGCAGTACTTC. Protein sequence: CCARAGTSGSYEQYF.